These 24 T cell receptor beta chains came from one sample sequenced in a study of blood T cell repertoires in COVID-19. Only in-frame clones appear in the TCRdb table, and some are missing; sequencing was by immunoSEQ multiplex PCR. This sample has 60,000 or so clones; 80% to 85% occur once, and the top ten carry roughly 10%. The sequenced sample consisted of peripheral blood. The receptors here all came from a man aged 25 to 45 with COVID-19, enrolled during active disease.

This clone has just a few counts. The chain combines TRBV24-1 with TRBJ2-7; 8 nucleotides line up with TRBD1. V lost 3 bases to trimming and J lost 2 bases; unmatched junction nucleotides: 5. The CDR3 length is 15 residues. The germline gives CDR1 KGHDR, CDR2 SFDVKD. The CDR3 sequence is CATSDGQGPTYEQYF. The CDR3 region has the DNA TGTGCCACCAGTGATGGACAGGGTCCTACCTACGAGCAGTACTTC.

The chain couples TRBV14 to TRBJ2-7; possibly TRBD1 for D (5 bases). CDR3 length: 14 amino acids. V lost 1 base and J 2 bases, leaving 9 bases between the germline ends. CDR1 is SGHDN and CDR2 is FVKESK in the germline V gene. Written as DNA, the CDR3 is TGTGCCAGCAGCCAAGTCCAGGGCACCTACGAGCAGTACTTC. Amino acid sequence: CASSQVQGTYEQYF.

The chain combines TRBV6-5 with TRBJ2-6; perhaps TRBD2 as D (5 bases). The CDR3 runs to 15 residues. Germline loops: CDR1 MNHEY, CDR2 SVGAGI. Trimming stripped 8 bases from V and 0 bases from J, with 11 bases between. DNA of the CDR3: TGTGCCAGCGGAGAGGGTTTCTCTGGGGCCAACGTCCTGACTTTC. Translation: CASGEGFSGANVLTF.

The chain recombines TRBV2 with TRBJ1-2; no reliable D call. The CDR3 has 14 amino acids. The V and J ends lost 0 bases and 4 bases respectively, with 9 bases between them. Germline loops: CDR1 SNHLY, CDR2 FYNNEI. The chain's CDR3 is CASSEARRTYGYTF. CDR3 in DNA: TGTGCCAGCAGTGAAGCGCGGCGAACCTATGGCTACACCTTC.

The chain links TRBV3-1 (or the pseudogene TRBV3-2) to TRBJ1-4, with TRBD1 as a possible D gene (6 bases). Germline V gene sequence: CDR1 LGHDT, CDR2 YNNKEL (reference sequence). The CDR3 covers 11 residues. V lost 8 bases and J lost 8, with 9 bases in between. The DNA for the CDR3 is TGTGCCAGCGGTACAGGGGAAAAACTGTTTTTT. Amino acids: CASGTGEKLFF.

CDR3 region: CASSASRDNEQYF. CDR3 coding DNA: TGTGCCAGCAGCGCCTCTAGGGACAACGAGCAGTACTTC. The rearrangement joins TRBV7-3 to TRBJ2-7, with D possibly TRBD1 on 6 matching bases. Trimming shortened V by 5 bases and J by 5 bases, and 13 bases separated the two germline ends. This CDR3 region has 13 residues. From germline, CDR1 is SGHTA and CDR2 FQGTGA. The full variable domain, its missing parts supplied by reference TRBV7-3 and TRBJ2-7, is GAGVSQTPSNKVTEKGKYVELRCDPISGHTALYWYRQSLGQGPEFLIYFQGTGAADDSGLPNDRFFAVRPEGSVSTLKIQRTERGDSAVYLCASSASRDNEQYFGPGTRLTVT.

This clone was detected only once. V is TRBV11-2 and J is TRBJ2-7; 8 positions match TRBD1. Per germline, CDR1 SGHAT and CDR2 FQNNGV. CDR3 length: 17 residues. Trimming took 4 bases from V and 2 from J; bases not matched to a gene: 13. The CDR3 bases are TGTGCCAGCAGCTACACATCCTCCGAGACAGGGGCCTACGAGCAGTACTTC. This gives the protein CASSYTSSETGAYEQYF.

With regard to this clone: Other DNA sequences in the sample encode the same CDR3. V gene TRBV28 combines with J gene TRBJ1-5; D remains ambiguous. CDR1 and CDR2 from the germline V gene are MDHEN and SYDVKM. Trimming cost V 3 bases and J 6 bases, with 9 bases left between them. The CDR3 runs to 13 residues. DNA of the CDR3: TGTGCCAGCAGTTTTATAGAGGGTCAGCCCCAGCATTTT. Translation gives CASSFIEGQPQHF.

The V call is TRBV7-9, the J call TRBJ2-3; D gene unclear. V shed 4 bases and J shed 6 bases, with 5 bases lying between them. The CDR3 covers 11 residues. In germline, CDR1 is SEHNR, CDR2 FQNEAQ (reference sequence). In DNA form, the CDR3 reads TGTGCCAGCAGCTCCCAGGATACGCAGTATTTT. Its translation: CASSSQDTQYF.

The rearrangement links TRBV13 to TRBJ2-1, with D perhaps matching TRBD1 (6 bases). Trimming pared 0 bases from V and 4 bases from J, leaving 10 bases between. The germline V gene encodes CDR1 PRHDT and CDR2 FYEKMQ (reference sequence). CDR3 length equals 15 residues. The CDR3 sequence is CASSLGGQPYNEQFF. In DNA, the CDR3 is TGTGCCAGCAGCTTAGGTGGACAGCCTTACAATGAGCAGTTCTTC.

This clone was found a few times. The rearrangement uses TRBV18 and TRBJ2-7; 7 bases line up with TRBD1. Germline CDR1 KGHSH, CDR2 LQKENI. The V gene end was trimmed by 0 bases and the J gene end by 4 bases; junction bases not matched to a gene: 6. The CDR3 sequence is 15 residues long. The CDR3 nucleotides read TGTGCCAGCTCACCACCTTTGGGACAGAGATACGAGCAGTACTTC. It codes for CASSPPLGQRYEQYF.

The genes are TRBV9 and TRBJ2-6, with D tentatively TRBD1 (5 bases). The germline CDR1 and CDR2 sequences are SGDLS and YYNGEE. The germline V and J ends were trimmed by 5 bases and 9 bases, with 15 bases remaining between them. The CDR3 covers 14 residues. CDR3 loop: CASRPHQGSNVLTF. CDR3 coding DNA: TGTGCCAGCAGGCCGCATCAGGGCAGCAACGTCCTGACTTTC. The variable domain in full, completed from reference TRBV9 and TRBJ2-6, reads DSGVTQTPKHLITATGQRVTLRCSPRSGDLSVYWYQQSLDQGLQFLIQYYNGEERAKGNILERFSAQQFPDLHSELNLSSLELGDSALYFCASRPHQGSNVLTFGAGSRLTVL.

The V and J genes are TRBV9 and TRBJ1-2; D possibly corresponds to TRBD1 (5 bases). The ends were cut back, 1 base at V and 4 bases at J, with 11 bases in the middle. This CDR3 is built from 14 residues. Germline V gene data show CDR1 as SGDLS and CDR2 as YYNGEE. The DNA of the CDR3 is TGTGCCAGCAGCGTAAGCCGGGGGGGCTATGGCTACACCTTC. Translating it yields CASSVSRGGYGYTF.

This clone was recorded a few times. The rearrangement links TRBV4-2 to TRBJ2-7; weak D call: TRBD1 (5 bases). The V end lost 4 bases, the J end lost 0 bases, and 13 bases lay between the germline ends. Germline CDR1 and CDR2: LGHNA and YNFKEQ. This CDR3 spans 15 amino acids. The DNA of the CDR3 is TGTGCCAGCAGCCTCAGGGCGGACGGCTCCTACGAGCAGTACTTC. Its protein product is CASSLRADGSYEQYF.

V and J are TRBV7-8 and TRBJ2-5; the D gene is possibly TRBD2 (6 bases). The V end was cut by 4 bases, the J end by 7 bases, with 19 bases between. Looked up from germline, CDR1 is SGHVS and CDR2 is FQNEAQ. The CDR3 sequence is 15 residues long. The DNA for the CDR3 is TGTGCCAGCAGCTACATCGAGGAGGGAGTAGGGACCCAGTACTTC. Translating it yields CASSYIEEGVGTQYF.

This clone came up a few times. The V and J genes are TRBV12-5 and TRBJ2-4, with 7 bases lining up with TRBD2. V was clipped by 6 bases and J by 0 bases; unmatched bases: 5. CDR1 and CDR2 from the germline V gene are LGHNT and FRNRAP. This CDR3 has 15 amino acids. CDR3 amino acids: CASGLLALAKNIQYF. The DNA of the CDR3 is TGTGCTAGTGGCCTACTAGCGTTAGCCAAAAACATTCAGTACTTC.

V and J are TRBV6-6 and TRBJ2-3; 7 positions agree with TRBD1. The germline V gene has CDR1 MNHNY and CDR2 SVGAGI (reference sequence). CDR3 length equals 15 residues. The V gene end was trimmed by 2 bases and the J gene end by 4 bases; junction bases not matched to a gene: 6. CDR3 sequence (DNA): TGTGCCAGCAGTTACCTCCGACAGGGCCCAGATACGCAGTATTTT. This translates into CASSYLRQGPDTQYF.

The chain has TRBV9 and TRBJ2-1, with 10 bases that match TRBD1. The ends lost 3 bases at V and 4 bases at J; junction bases unmatched: 1. Germline CDR1 and CDR2: SGDLS and YYNGEE. CDR3 length: 14 amino acids. The CDR3 nucleotides are TGTGCCAGCAGCGGGACAGGGGGTTACAATGAGCAGTTCTTC. This translates into CASSGTGGYNEQFF. Full variable domain (rest looked up from reference TRBV9 and TRBJ2-1): DSGVTQTPKHLITATGQRVTLRCSPRSGDLSVYWYQQSLDQGLQFLIQYYNGEERAKGNILERFSAQQFPDLHSELNLSSLELGDSALYFCASSGTGGYNEQFFGPGTRLTVL.

The V and J genes are TRBV10-2 and TRBJ2-2; 14 bases agree with TRBD2. This CDR3 comprises 16 residues. V lost 3 bases and J lost 7; bases outside the gene matches: 4. Germline V gene lookup returns CDR1 WSHSY and CDR2 SAAADI. Written as DNA, the CDR3 is TGCGCCAGCAGTGACGGGACTAGCGGGAGTGGCGGGGAGCTGTTTTTT. Its translation is CASSDGTSGSGGELFF.

The gene calls are TRBV10-1 and TRBJ2-3, with TRBD2 matching 11 bases. After removal of 7 bases from V and 3 bases from J, the junction contained 15 bases not matched to a gene. The CDR3 runs 18 residues. Germline V gene lookup returns CDR1 WNHNN and CDR2 SYGVQD (reference sequence). CDR3 nucleotide sequence: TGCGCCAGCACTGATTTAGACTCTAGCGGGAGGCATACAGATACGCAGTATTTT. Amino acids: CASTDLDSSGRHTDTQYF.

The DNA for the CDR3 is TGTGCCAGCAGCGTAGACCAAGCCGGGACAGGGGGTAGGAACACTGAAGCTTTCTTT. This encodes CASSVDQAGTGGRNTEAFF. The chain couples TRBV9 to TRBJ1-1; 11 bases are shared with TRBD1. There are 19 residues in the CDR3. Per the germline V gene, CDR1 is SGDLS and CDR2 is YYNGEE. V shed 0 bases and J 1 base; nucleotides not matched to a gene: 11.

The chain uses TRBV10-3 and TRBJ1-4, with no clear D. This CDR3 contains 13 residues. V dropped 10 bases and J dropped 1 base, with 10 bases sitting between them. CDR1 is ENHRY, CDR2 SYGVKD, per germline. Here the CDR3 DNA reads TGTGCCACCGGGTTGAAAACTAATGAAAAACTGTTTTTT. Translated: CATGLKTNEKLFF.

This clone occurred a few times. Other DNA sequences of this sample code for an identical CDR3. The chain is built from TRBV28 and TRBJ2-3; 7 bases fit TRBD2. This CDR3 contains 14 residues. Germline V lookup: CDR1 MDHEN, CDR2 SYDVKM. The trim removed 6 bases at V and 2 bases at J, leaving 5 bases unmatched. The CDR3 DNA follows: TGTGCCAGCAGCCTGAGCGGGACCACAGATACGCAGTATTTT. It is translated as CASSLSGTTDTQYF.

The J gene is TRBJ2-3, the V gene TRBV30, with D perhaps TRBD2 (7 bases). The CDR3 totals 15 residues. Trimming pared 3 bases from V and 5 bases from J, leaving 18 bases between. Germline V CDR1 and CDR2: GTSNPN, SVGIG (reference sequence). CDR3 sequence: CAWRIRGAGGDTQYF. DNA for the CDR3: TGTGCCTGGAGGATTCGGGGGGCGGGCGGAGATACGCAGTATTTT.